This T cell receptor (beta chain) was sequenced for a study of T-cell memory formation after mild COVID-19. Each CDR3 protein gets one entry after TCRdb re-called the 5' RACE reads with MiXCR. The data hold some 68,000 distinct CDR3 sequences, with 16% observed a single time. This CDR3 contains 15 residues. V gave up 4 bases and J gave up 6 bases, with 18 bases separating them. CDR1 is SEHNR and CDR2 is FQNEAQ in the germline V gene (reference sequence). Sequencing input: PBMCs or a T cell subset sorted from them (not recorded which). The clonotype originates from an adult woman who had mild COVID-19 (a few samples of this study predate the infection). Cell type and time point are not known. V is TRBV7-9 and J is TRBJ1-2; unclear D gene. CDR3 in DNA: TGTGCCAGCAGCTACCCGGGTAGTGGGGTTGATGGCTACACCTTC. Its protein is CASSYPGSGVDGYTF.